Below, 30 T cell receptor beta chains from the same sample are listed, as sequenced in a study of Graves' ophthalmopathy and Graves' hyperthyroidism listed by TCRdb under 2018. The sequencing machine was an Illumina HiSeq 2000. For repertoire sequencing, TCR beta CDR3 regions were amplified from RNA transcripts. The first round was an RT-PCR using HTBI primers with the Qiagen OneStep RT-PCR kit, and this first round was followed by a second-round multiplex PCR, then size selection and purification. TCRdb handled the public reads itself, with Q25 trimming in fastp and clone calling in MiXCR, and kept productive beta chains. Rows matching on CDR3 protein sequence are summarized as one entry with the most common DNA and genes. Here the sample has about 170,000 distinct CDR3 sequences; over 35% occur a single time. The ten top clones hold roughly 5.2% of the sample. Sequencing was carried out using peripheral blood. The source of these receptors is a woman aged 40 to 50 with Graves' ophthalmopathy. Donor details come from another sample of the same person, matched by shared clones.

This clonotype was observed a few times. The chain is built from TRBV6-2 or TRBV6-3 and TRBJ2-2, with 7 bases aligning to TRBD2. V was pared by 6 bases and J by 5 bases, with 9 bases of the junction left unmatched. The CDR3 is 15 amino acids. The V gene's germline CDR1 is MNHEY and CDR2 SVGEGT. The CDR3 DNA sequence: TGTGCCAGCAGCGTTGCGGGAGCGAGGACCGGGGAGCTGTTTTTT. It encodes CASSVAGARTGELFF.

The V call is TRBV28, the J call TRBJ2-7; 9 bases map to TRBD1. The CDR3 totals 13 residues. V was pared by 6 bases and J by 7 bases, with 7 bases of the junction left unmatched. Germline V CDR1 and CDR2: MDHEN, SYDVKM. The chain's CDR3 is CASRLTGGWEQYF. CDR3 coding DNA: TGTGCCAGCAGGCTAACAGGGGGCTGGGAGCAGTACTTC.

This clonotype has ten or more counts. The chain combines TRBV28 with TRBJ2-7; 7 bases are shared with TRBD1. The length of the CDR3 is 15 residues. V lost 7 bases and J lost 2; bases outside the gene matches: 11. CDR1 is MDHEN and CDR2 is SYDVKM in the germline V gene. The CDR3 bases are TGTGCCAGCACCCCATTGGGGACAGAACCCTACGAGCAGTACTTC. Amino acids: CASTPLGTEPYEQYF. Complete variable domain (other parts from reference TRBV28 and TRBJ2-7): DVKVTQSSRYLVKRTGEKVFLECVQDMDHENMFWYRQDPGLGLRLIYFSYDVKMKEKGDIPEGYSVSREKKERFSLILESASTNQTSMYLCASTPLGTEPYEQYFGPGTRLTVT.

The table lists this clonotype with a few counts. This sequence joins TRBV12-3 or TRBV12-4 and TRBJ1-5, with D possibly TRBD1 on 6 matching bases. V was pared by 5 bases and J by 3 bases, with 17 bases between. CDR3 size: 16 residues. The CDR3 DNA is TGTGCCAGCAGTGGCGGGACAAGGGGTATCAATCAGCCCCAGCATTTT. It is translated as CASSGGTRGINQPQHF.

The chain is built from TRBV20-1 and TRBJ1-2; the match to TRBD1 covers 7 bases. Unmatched junction bases numbered 12, after V lost 6 bases and J lost 8 bases. Per germline, CDR1 DFQATT and CDR2 SNEGSKA (reference sequence). The length of the CDR3 is 13 residues. Here the CDR3 reads CSAADRVAWGYTF. CDR3 bases: TGCAGTGCCGCAGACAGGGTGGCTTGGGGCTACACCTTC.

This chain connects TRBV6-1 to TRBJ2-7, with D possibly matching TRBD2 (6 bases). The CDR3 consists of 14 residues. V was shortened by 7 bases and J by 2 bases, with 15 bases between the two germline ends. CDR1 and CDR2 (germline): MNHNS, SASEGT. The CDR3 sequence is CASTRDSLAYEQYF. In DNA, the CDR3 is TGTGCCAGCACTCGGGACTCCCTTGCCTACGAGCAGTACTTC.

The chain employs TRBV6-1 and TRBJ1-1, with TRBD1 matching over 7 bases. CDR3 length: 12 residues. CDR1 and CDR2 (germline): MNHNS, SASEGT. V shed 6 bases, J shed 8 bases, and the junction held 6 bases outside the gene matches. CDR3 region: CASRPPGGEAFF. CDR3 nucleotides: TGTGCCAGCAGACCGCCAGGGGGAGAAGCTTTCTTT.

This clonotype was observed many times. V gene TRBV7-2 combines with J gene TRBJ2-7, with D possibly matching TRBD1 (6 bases). The germline V and J ends were trimmed by 5 bases and 7 bases, with 15 bases remaining between them. This CDR3 comprises 13 residues. Germline V lookup: CDR1 SGHTA, CDR2 FQGNSA. The CDR3 sequence: CASSPQGLGEQYF. As DNA, the CDR3 is TGTGCCAGCAGCCCTCAGGGGTTAGGGGAGCAGTACTTC.

This clonotype was picked up many times. The chain recombines TRBV28 with TRBJ1-3; D remains unclear. This CDR3 contains 13 residues. Germline-derived CDR1 and CDR2 are MDHEN and SYDVKM. Trimming removed 2 bases from V and 4 bases from J, with 6 bases in between. In DNA form, the CDR3 reads TGTGCCAGCAGTTTACGGTGGGGAAACACCATATATTTT. The encoded protein is CASSLRWGNTIYF.

This clonotype was counted a few times. This chain connects TRBV6-1 to TRBJ2-7; a weak D match, TRBD2 (5 bases). Trimming took off 2 bases at V and 6 bases at J, with 29 bases between the two ends. The germline gives CDR1 MNHNS, CDR2 SASEGT. This CDR3 region has 19 residues. CDR3 nucleotides: TGTGCCAGCAGTGAATACGGGCGCACCTTGTCCCGGATGAGGGCCGAGCAGTACTTC. Residues: CASSEYGRTLSRMRAEQYF.

The chain combines TRBV20-1 with TRBJ2-5; D gene unclear. From germline, CDR1 is DFQATT and CDR2 SNEGSKA (reference sequence). This CDR3 is built from 12 residues. Trimming shortened V by 1 base and J by 5 bases, and 8 bases separated the two germline ends. The CDR3 coding sequence is TGCAGTGCTAGAGTAGGGTGGGAGACCCAGTACTTC. It yields the protein CSARVGWETQYF.

This chain joins TRBV20-1 and TRBJ1-1; tentative D call: TRBD1 (5 bases). Germline assignment: CDR1 DFQATT and CDR2 SNEGSKA (reference sequence). CDR3 size: 14 residues. V lost 6 bases to trimming and J lost 5 bases, with 19 bases between them. CDR3 region: CSARSWGVGTEAFF. The CDR3 DNA reads TGCAGTGCGCGGTCTTGGGGGGTGGGGACTGAAGCTTTCTTT.

This clonotype was found many times. The chain employs TRBV19 and TRBJ1-2; D is undetermined. Germline V gene sequence: CDR1 LNHDA, CDR2 SQIVND (reference sequence). V shed 3 bases and J shed 8 bases, with 7 bases lying between them. This CDR3 is 11 amino acids long. The CDR3 region has the DNA TGTGCCAGTAGTATCGGAGGAGGCTACACCTTC. Translation gives CASSIGGGYTF. Full variable domain (remainder filled in from reference TRBV19 and TRBJ1-2): DGGITQSPKYLFRKEGQNVTLSCEQNLNHDAMYWYRQDPGQGLRLIYYSQIVNDFQKGDIAEGYSVSREKKESFPLTVTSAQKNPTAFYLCASSIGGGYTFGSGTRLTVV.

Many counts were recorded for this clonotype. This rearrangement joins TRBV28 to TRBJ2-7; D gene unclear. Per the germline V gene, CDR1 is MDHEN and CDR2 is SYDVKM. The germline V and J ends were trimmed by 2 bases and 0 bases, with 5 bases remaining between them. This CDR3 spans 13 amino acids. The CDR3 DNA sequence: TGTGCCAGCAGTTTAGTCGCCTCCTACGAGCAGTACTTC. It is translated as CASSLVASYEQYF.

This clonotype occurred once. The V and J genes are TRBV6-2 or TRBV6-3 and TRBJ2-7, with TRBD1 identical over 9 bases. CDR3 length: 13 amino acids. From germline, CDR1 is MNHEY and CDR2 SVGEGT. V gave up 5 bases and J gave up 6 bases; unmatched junction bases: 5. CDR3 DNA sequence: TGTGCCAGCAGTCACAGGGGGCCCCGCGAGCAGTACTTC. Translation: CASSHRGPREQYF.

The J gene is TRBJ1-1, the V gene TRBV6-5; 7 bases agree with TRBD1. V lost 0 bases to trimming and J lost 4 bases; unmatched junction nucleotides: 8. The CDR3 is 16 amino acids. Germline assignment: CDR1 MNHEY and CDR2 SVGAGI. The DNA for the CDR3 is TGTGCCAGCAGTTACTCCCGACAGGGTGGGGGCACTGAAGCTTTCTTT. Translated: CASSYSRQGGGTEAFF.

The sample holds many counts of this clonotype. J is TRBJ1-5 and V is TRBV7-9; D gene ambiguous. Germline V gene sequence: CDR1 SEHNR, CDR2 FQNEAQ (reference sequence). Trimming left V 1 base short and J 5 bases short, with 12 bases between. CDR3 length: 15 amino acids. CDR3 in amino acids: CASSLGGLGDQPQHF. In DNA form, the CDR3 reads TGTGCCAGCAGCTTAGGCGGATTAGGTGATCAGCCCCAGCATTTT. Looking up the rest from reference TRBV7-9 and TRBJ1-5 gives the full variable domain: DTGVSQNPRHKITKRGQNVTFRCDPISEHNRLYWYRQTLGQGPEFLTYFQNEAQLEKSRLLSDRFSAERPKGSFSTLEIQRTEQGDSAMYLCASSLGGLGDQPQHFGDGTRLSIL.

V is TRBV28 and J is TRBJ1-5; the D is unclear. V was clipped by 6 bases and J by 6 bases, with 12 bases between them. The CDR3 is 13 residues long. Looked up from germline, CDR1 is MDHEN and CDR2 is SYDVKM. The CDR3 region has the DNA TGTGCCAGCAGATCAGCAGGTTTTCAGCCCCAGCATTTT. Its translation: CASRSAGFQPQHF.

The sample holds many counts of this clonotype. The chain carries TRBV7-8 and TRBJ2-7; D perhaps matches TRBD1 (6 bases). Germline values: CDR1 SGHVS, CDR2 FQNEAQ. V dropped 8 bases and J dropped 2 bases, with 16 bases sitting between them. The CDR3 contains 14 residues. The CDR3 region is CASQEHGGPYEQYF. The CDR3 DNA reads TGTGCCAGCCAAGAACATGGGGGCCCCTACGAGCAGTACTTC.

This clonotype appeared many times. V gene TRBV11-3 combines with J gene TRBJ1-2, with 9 bases identical to TRBD1. The V and J ends lost 3 bases and 8 bases, in that order; junction bases with no gene match: 7. This CDR3 is built from 14 residues. Germline CDR1 and CDR2: SGHNT and YENEEA. CDR3 DNA: TGTGCCAGCAGCTTTGGGACAGGGATTGGCGGCTACACCTTC. Protein product: CASSFGTGIGGYTF.

At least ten counts were recorded for this clonotype. The chain carries TRBV2 and TRBJ2-3, with unresolved D. CDR1 is SNHLY and CDR2 is FYNNEI in the germline V gene. Trimming left V 2 bases short and J 2 bases short, with 8 bases between. The CDR3 has 14 amino acids. In nucleotides, the CDR3 is TGTGCCAGCAGTGAATTCGTATACACAGATACGCAGTATTTT. Translation gives CASSEFVYTDTQYF.

The table lists this clonotype with many counts. This chain uses TRBV6-1 with TRBJ2-7, with D possibly matching TRBD1 (6 bases). CDR3 length: 14 amino acids. Germline V lookup: CDR1 MNHNS, CDR2 SASEGT. With 6 bases removed from V and 5 bases from J, the gap between germline ends came to 17 bases. The CDR3 DNA sequence: TGTGCCAGCAGAAGGGACATCGGTGTCAACGAGCAGTACTTC. It specifies CASRRDIGVNEQYF.

This chain connects TRBV10-3 to TRBJ2-7, with 8 nucleotides matching TRBD1. After removal of 11 bases from V and 3 bases from J, the junction contained 3 bases not matched to a gene. This CDR3 contains 11 residues. Germline CDR1 ENHRY, CDR2 SYGVKD. CDR3 nucleotides: TGTGCCTCGGGACAGGACTACGAGCAGTACTTC. Amino acid sequence: CASGQDYEQYF.

This clonotype came up many times. V is TRBV28 and J is TRBJ2-6; weak D call: TRBD1 (5 bases). The CDR3 extends over 17 amino acids. From germline, CDR1 is MDHEN and CDR2 SYDVKM. Trimming removed 3 bases from V and 2 bases from J, with 14 bases in between. CDR3 DNA: TGTGCCAGCAGTTTTGACAGTTTTATCGCTGGGGCCAACGTCCTGACTTTC. Translating gives CASSFDSFIAGANVLTF.

This clonotype was detected only a few times. This chain connects TRBV15 to TRBJ2-7, with 10 bases matching TRBD2. The germline CDR1 and CDR2 sequences are LNHNV and YYDKDF (reference sequence). The CDR3 loop spans 15 amino acids. Germline trimming cut 0 bases from V and 10 bases from J; bases unmatched to any gene: 9. CDR3 in amino acids: CATSRDSGTSVKQYF. The CDR3 DNA sequence: TGTGCCACCAGCAGAGATTCGGGGACTAGCGTGAAACAGTACTTC.

The table lists this clonotype with many counts. The chain uses TRBV7-2 and TRBJ2-7; 9 positions match TRBD2. The V and J ends lost 5 bases and 2 bases, in that order; junction bases with no gene match: 7. Germline CDR1 SGHTA, CDR2 FQGNSA. The CDR3 length is 15 residues. As DNA, the CDR3 is TGTGCCAGCAGCCTTACCTTAGCGGGAGCCTACGAGCAGTACTTC. Translating it yields CASSLTLAGAYEQYF.

This clonotype was picked up many times. The chain recombines TRBV11-2 with TRBJ2-5; D may be TRBD2 (6 bases). This CDR3 comprises 15 residues. Germline CDR1 is SGHAT and CDR2 is FQNNGV. V shed 4 bases and J shed 1 base, with 13 bases lying between them. The CDR3, as DNA: TGTGCCAGCAGCTCTAGCGTCCAGATCCAAGAGACCCAGTACTTC. This codes for CASSSSVQIQETQYF.

This clonotype was observed at least ten times. V gene TRBV6-2 or TRBV6-3 combines with J gene TRBJ2-5, with D uncertain. Per the germline V gene, CDR1 is MNHEY and CDR2 is SVGEGT. Trimming left V 8 bases short and J 2 bases short, with 18 bases between. The CDR3 spans 15 residues. This chain's CDR3 is CASAHSGLGQETQYF. CDR3 coding DNA: TGTGCCAGCGCCCATTCCGGATTGGGGCAAGAGACCCAGTACTTC.

The rearrangement uses TRBV4-2 and TRBJ2-7, with 9 positions matching TRBD1. Per the germline V gene, CDR1 is LGHNA and CDR2 is YNFKEQ. The CDR3 sequence is 16 residues long. Germline trimming cut 0 bases from V and 3 bases from J; bases unmatched to any gene: 6. The CDR3: CASSQDVTGGIYEQYF. The CDR3 DNA reads TGTGCCAGCAGCCAAGACGTGACAGGGGGAATCTACGAGCAGTACTTC.

Ten or more counts support this clonotype. This chain joins TRBV3-1 and TRBJ2-7, with a tentative D call TRBD2 (6 bases). V was trimmed by 3 bases and J by 0 bases, leaving 9 bases between them. This CDR3 has 14 amino acids. CDR1 and CDR2 (germline): LGHDT, YNNKEL (reference sequence). CDR3 sequence reads: CASSQRDPSYEQYF. The CDR3 bases are TGTGCCAGCAGCCAGCGGGATCCCTCCTACGAGCAGTACTTC.